This TCR beta chain originates from a study of molecular identifiers for immune sequencing clone quantification (dated by TCRdb to 2016 to 2019). Study-wide context: For a replicate experiment, RNA from approximately 20,000 or 100,000 naive CD8 T cells was divided into five aliquots, and four of the five aliquots were sequenced. CD8 T cells were used in a methods study to benchmark molecular-identifier clustering-based TCR repertoire sequencing (MIDCIRS) and TCR RNA copy counting. The paper's findings and limits, for the study overall: Approximately 2.7 recovered TCR RNA copies per cell were obtained by modeling, versus around 9.8 by digital PCR, implying a capture efficiency of 25% to 30%. When barcode sub-clustering was omitted, TCR diversity was inflated by chimeric consensus sequences, with chimeras reaching as high as 47%. Spiked-in Jurkat TCR RNA equal to a single cell's worth was reported to be detectable even within one million naive CD8 T cells. In CMV-specific effector cells, clones with more than 20 RNA copies accounted for over 99% of molecules, whereas in naive cells such clones accounted for under 1%. Highly expanded clone sizes could be underestimated if identical TCR molecules share a barcode. The naive libraries included spiked-in Jurkat TCR RNA (under eleven copies' worth), and this Jurkat TCR RNA is not part of the donor repertoire.

From a lookup of the germline V gene (reference sequence), CDR1 and CDR2 are GTSNPN and SVGIG. V sheds 6 bases and J sheds 0 bases, leaving 12 bases between their ends. The CDR3, cysteine through phenylalanine, is 15 amino acids long. Of all the DNA, just the CDR3 is kept, 45 bases in frame from base 1. Naive CD8 T cell libraries were made from approximately 20,000 to 1,000,000 sorted cells using 10%, 30% or 50% of purified RNA. Naive CD8 T cells, defined as CD8+CD4-CCR7+CD45RA+, were FACS-sorted into RLT Plus buffer on a BD FACSAria II. Roughly ten TCR copies' worth of Jurkat RNA were spiked into about 19,000-1,100,000 naive CD8 T cell samples to test detection sensitivity. Enrichment of CD8 T cells was performed with RosetteSep CD8+ T Cell Enrichment Cocktail and Ficoll-Paque, after which ACK red cell lysis was carried out. In its sample, this clonotype was seen many times. What this receptor recognizes is not known. No much larger clonotype is one base removed from it; base qualities were not supplied.

The library was produced with PCR. Sequenced on an Illumina HiSeq 4000. Bulk TCR libraries were generated as previously described, with the TCR primers listed in Table S5 used. Purification of total RNA was performed with the Qiagen AllPrep DNA/RNA kit. Before analysis, reads from multiple sequencing runs of one library were combined. Per the authors' processing: Reads were retained only if their TCR constant sequence matched exactly, and those retained reads were trimmed to 150 nt and grouped according to their 12-nt molecular barcodes. Within each barcode group, reads were sub-clustered at a 15% Levenshtein threshold, and quality-weighted consensus sequences were built per RNA molecule. Non-functional sequences were removed, as were lower-count sequences one edit away from another. Based on fitting two negative binomial distributions, any barcode sub-cluster with under 20% of the maximum read count was discarded. Through fastp at Q25 and MiXCR, TCRdb rebuilt clones from the public reads, retaining in-frame beta chains. CDR3 protein sequences are deduplicated, and each keeps its most common genes and DNA. Clone size and V and J calls follow TCRdb, not the original study. The sample includes about half a million distinct CDR3 sequences, with about a fifth observed a single time. The ten largest clonotypes hold approximately 0.84% of the sample.

The sample taken for sequencing was naive CD8+ T cells from blood, with Jurkat cell RNA spiked in. Reading the label with the study, this specimen's cell subset or site is: FACS-sorted CD8+CD4-CCR7+CD45RA+ naive T cells. The sequence is built from TRBV30 and TRBJ2-6, with no confidently assigned D gene. This TCR derives from a human donor in good health. Some libraries in this study had Jurkat cell RNA spiked in. Read as DNA, the sequence is TGTGCCTGTTTGCTGGGCCTCTCTGGGGCCAACGTCCTGACTTTC. The translation is CACLLGLSGANVLTF.